This TCR beta chain was identified during a study of CD8 T cells in ankylosing spondylitis. The germline V gene encodes CDR1 LGHNT and CDR2 FRNRAP. The CDR3 length is 17 residues. Trimming took 6 bases from V and 8 from J, leaving 27 bases between them. Preparation of TCR beta libraries was done by quantitative 5'-RACE with molecular barcodes. TCRdb re-called the 5' RACE reads through MiXCR, storing one row per CDR3 protein. The sample contains about 160,000 distinct CDR3 sequences, approximately 10% of which appear only once. This clonotype was counted between two and nine times. The antigen is not known. Study findings and constraints: Several highly homologous variants made up a TCR beta motif, and this motif appeared characteristic of ankylosing spondylitis blood. Disease-linked clones reportedly showed significant enrichment in matched ankylosing spondylitis synovial fluid.

This receptor was identified in a female donor with ankylosing spondylitis or in good health (not recorded which). The chain combines TRBV12-5 with TRBJ2-3; D may be TRBD2 (7 bases). The sequencing sample was made of blood, either unsorted or a sorted T cell fraction (not recorded which). The CDR3 loop reads CASGPYPGGRHEGTQYF. Here the CDR3 DNA reads TGTGCTAGTGGCCCCTATCCGGGGGGCAGGCATGAGGGTACGCAGTATTTT.